The clone carrying this TCR beta chain was counted ten times or more. HTBI primers from iRepertoire and Arm-PCR of CDR3 regions yielded the TCR beta libraries. From the multiplex PCR reads, TCRdb called clonotypes with MiXCR, one entry per CDR3 protein. The sample holds a few hundred thousand distinct CDR3 sequences, 14% to 15% seen once. The time point here: newly diagnosed GD, antithyroid drugs for less than 3 months. Preparation of the TCR library used RNA extracted from PBMCs. These data originate in a study of regulatory T cells in long-lasting Graves disease. Another study also made use of these data, one on T cells in Graves' hyperthyroidism and ophthalmopathy. In that study: The majority of expanded thyroid clonotypes above 0.001 also appeared in blood.

The sequence derives from a woman aged 40 to 50 with Graves disease. Sequenced material: peripheral blood mononuclear cells (PBMCs), taken at new diagnosis, from a patient treated with antithyroid drugs.

The CDR3 protein is CASSDGLAGLEQFF. DNA for the CDR3: TGTGCCAGCAGTGATGGACTAGCGGGACTAGAGCAGTTCTTC. The genes are TRBV12-3 or TRBV12-4 and TRBJ2-1; 12 nucleotides match TRBD2. CDR3 size: 14 residues. Trimming cost V 5 bases and J 10 bases; bases outside gene matches: 6.